The present T cell receptor beta chain was sequenced within a study of blood T cell repertoires in COVID-19. Whole-study context: T cells, B-cell-depleted T cells, or PBMCs supplied cDNA or gDNA.

The V and J ends lost 5 bases and 0 bases, in that order; junction bases with no gene match: 10. CDR3 length: 16 residues. The germline V gene has CDR1 LNHDA and CDR2 SQIVND (reference sequence). Profiling relied on immunoSEQ multiplex PCR, and the TCRdb table lists in-frame clones only, not all of them. The repertoire holds approximately 490,000 clones, with 87% as singletons. The chain employs TRBV19 and TRBJ2-7; 7 nucleotides match TRBD1. The clonotype was recovered from a woman aged 18-35 years who had recovered from COVID-19. Sequenced: PBMCs or T cells enriched from blood (not recorded which). CDR3: CASSPGQRFISYEQYF. CDR3 in DNA: TGTGCCAGTAGTCCGGGACAGAGATTTATCTCCTACGAGCAGTACTTC.